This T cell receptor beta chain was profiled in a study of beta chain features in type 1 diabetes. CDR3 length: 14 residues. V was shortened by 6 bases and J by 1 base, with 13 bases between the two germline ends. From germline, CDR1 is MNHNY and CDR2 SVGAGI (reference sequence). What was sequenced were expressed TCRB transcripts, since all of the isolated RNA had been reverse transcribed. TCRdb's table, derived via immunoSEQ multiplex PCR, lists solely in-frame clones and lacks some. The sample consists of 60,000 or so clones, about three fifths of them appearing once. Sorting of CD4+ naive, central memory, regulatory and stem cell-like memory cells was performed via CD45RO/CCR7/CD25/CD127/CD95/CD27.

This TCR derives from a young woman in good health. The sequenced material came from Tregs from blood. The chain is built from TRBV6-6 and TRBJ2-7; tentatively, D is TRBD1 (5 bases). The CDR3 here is CASSRVTGSYEQYF. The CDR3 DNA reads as TGTGCCAGCAGCAGGGTAACTGGGTCCTACGAGCAGTACTTC.